This T cell receptor (beta chain) was documented in a study of blood T cell repertoires in COVID-19. The CDR3 contains 16 residues. V lost 5 bases to trimming and J lost 6 bases; unmatched junction nucleotides: 10. The germline V gene encodes CDR1 SEHNR and CDR2 FQNEAQ (reference sequence). Per the study methods: Cell counts per sample came from amplifying reference gene primers. Here immunoSEQ multiplex PCR was the method, and the copy in TCRdb shows in-frame clones only, minus some. The V and J calls and clone size come from that table; D and trimming were worked out from the DNA. The repertoire consists of 200,000 to 300,000 clones, with about nine tenths occurring once and the leading ten covering about 1.7%. Grouping used clinical history reported by participants in a survey and questionnaire.

V usage is TRBV7-9 and J usage is TRBJ2-3; 11 bases align to TRBD2. This receptor was obtained from a man aged 40-49 years who had recovered from COVID-19. The sequencing input was PBMCs or T cells enriched from blood (not recorded which). The chain's CDR3 is CASSPTSGEEWDTQYF. CDR3 in DNA: TGTGCCAGCAGCCCGACTAGCGGGGAGGAATGGGATACGCAGTATTTT.